This is a list of T cell receptor beta chains from one sample in a study of T-cell reconstitution after alpha-beta-depleted transplantation in children. TCRdb re-derived calls from the PCR reads in MiXCR, one entry per CDR3 protein. The sample contains 550,000 to 600,000 distinct CDR3 sequences, 23% of which appear only once. The specimen comprised PBMCs, mostly from graft donor cells, sampled 360 days after TCRalphabeta/CD19-depleted stem cell transplant. These receptors were obtained from a boy under two years old who had a stem cell transplant for acute myeloid leukemia, so the T cells may come from the graft donor. Each CDR3 is given with its conserved first and last residue.

TRBV25-1,CASSATGLVKTQYF
TRBV29-1,CSVSEGPGTVTGELFF
TRBV6-5,CASTWRGEANEQFF
TRBV27,CASSGGGPGNRELFF
TRBV6-5,CASSYSMGNEQFF
TRBV7-2,CASSPNLGNTIYF
TRBV2,CASSENPRDTEAFF
TRBV12-3/TRBV12-4,CASSTVGVVDTQYF
TRBV5-1,CASSFRGGRATNEKLFF
TRBV10-3,CAISESRKRAFF
TRBV11-2,CASSFNDLGTALDGYTF
TRBV9,CASSVRGGDPYEQYF
TRBV7-9,CASSFPTGTRYGYTF
TRBV10-3,CAISEWGNSYEQYF
TRBV28,CASSFQGPGTDTQYF
TRBV25-1,CASLSRQRADTQYF
TRBV15,CATSRDPRVLRPYNEQFF
TRBV7-2,CASSTRTSGGADTQYF
TRBV24-1,CATGELGVDEQFF
TRBV6-5,CASSYPPGGNTEAFF
TRBV20-1,CSASGYYNEQFF